A selection of T cell receptor beta chains follows, all from one sample in a study of blood T cell repertoires in COVID-19. The method was immunoSEQ multiplex PCR; TCRdb's version includes in-frame clones alone and lacks a portion of them. The sample includes almost 250,000 clones, 86% of them seen just once. The source material was peripheral blood. These receptors were taken from a woman aged 60 to 75 who had recovered from COVID-19. The CDR3 runs from the conserved cysteine through the conserved F or W. D genes are given only for firm matches. Part of the rows lack a size; the others show once, few, many or a class for expanded clones.

v_gene,abundance,j_gene,d_gene,CDR3aa,CDR3nt
TRBV7-3,.,TRBJ2-1,TRBD2,CASSPIAGGDNEQFF,TGTGCCAGCAGCCCAATAGCGGGGGGAGACAATGAGCAGTTCTTC
TRBV5-1,.,TRBJ2-7,.,CASSSVGSSYEQYF,TGCGCCAGCAGCAGCGTCGGGAGCTCCTACGAGCAGTACTTC
TRBV19,.,TRBJ1-2,TRBD1,CASIRDSANYGYTF,TGTGCCAGTATTAGGGACAGCGCTAACTATGGCTACACCTTC
TRBV10-3,.,TRBJ1-2,TRBD1,CAISGGRGDYGYTF,TGTGCCATCAGTGGGGGCAGGGGGGACTATGGCTACACCTTC
TRBV7-2,few,TRBJ1-5,.,CASSLQGGNQPQHF,TGTGCCAGCAGCTTACAAGGGGGCAATCAGCCCCAGCATTTT
TRBV2,once,TRBJ1-2,TRBD1,CASSERDRGQNGYTF,TGTGCCAGCAGTGAACGGGACAGGGGGCAAAATGGCTACACCTTC
TRBV1,.,TRBJ2-7,.,CTSSPLTQFYEQYF,TGCACCAGCAGTCCCTTGACTCAATTCTACGAGCAGTACTTC
TRBV2,.,TRBJ2-7,.,CASKRTSRYEQYF,TGTGCCAGCAAGCGAACCTCAAGGTACGAGCAGTACTTC
TRBV6-5,.,TRBJ2-3,TRBD2,CASEPGGDGTQYF,TGTGCCAGCGAACCGGGGGGGGACGGTACGCAGTATTTT
TRBV19,.,TRBJ1-6,.,CASSMSAGNNSPLHF,TGTGCCAGTAGTATGTCCGCAGGGAACAATTCACCCCTCCACTTT
TRBV27,few,TRBJ1-2,TRBD1,CASSNNLQGVYGYTF,TGTGCCAGCAGCAACAACCTTCAGGGGGTCTATGGCTACACCTTC
TRBV5-1,.,TRBJ1-4,.,CASSGDRRNEKLFF,TGCGCCAGCAGCGGCGACAGGAGGAATGAAAAACTGTTTTTT
TRBV18,.,TRBJ2-5,.,CASSPGQGETQYF,TGTGCCAGCTCACCGGGGCAGGGGGAGACCCAGTACTTC
TRBV18,.,TRBJ2-3,TRBD1,CASSPRDRETTTQYF,TGTGCCAGCTCACCCCGGGACAGGGAAACCACTACGCAGTATTTT
TRBV7-3,.,TRBJ2-2,.,CASSPRGTGELFF,TGTGCCAGCAGCCCCCGCGGTACCGGGGAGCTGTTTTTT
TRBV6-1,.,TRBJ1-6,.,CASSEKEGGSYNSPLHF,TGTGCCAGCAGTGAAAAAGAGGGGGGGTCCTATAATTCACCCCTCCACTTT
TRBV5-1,once,TRBJ2-5,.,CASSSAPGIGQETQYF,TGCGCCAGCAGCTCCGCCCCCGGGATTGGGCAAGAGACCCAGTACTTC
TRBV4-3,.,TRBJ1-2,.,CASSHNINYGYTF,TGCGCCAGCAGCCACAACATCAACTATGGCTACACCTTC
TRBV6-5,once,TRBJ1-2,.,CASKGANYGYTF,TGTGCCAGCAAAGGGGCGAACTATGGCTACACCTTC
TRBV19,.,TRBJ2-5,.,CASSRQEWETQYF,TGTGCCAGTAGCCGACAGGAATGGGAGACCCAGTACTTC
TRBV5-4,.,TRBJ2-5,.,CASSPGRSEGAQYF,TGTGCCAGCTCCCCCGGCAGGTCCGAGGGGGCCCAGTACTTC
TRBV28,.,TRBJ1-1,.,CASRETGTEAFF,TGTGCCAGCAGGGAGACAGGAACTGAAGCTTTCTTT
TRBV28,.,TRBJ1-1,.,CASRAYRDGTEAFF,TGTGCCAGCAGGGCATACAGGGACGGAACTGAAGCTTTCTTT
TRBV11-2,.,TRBJ2-1,TRBD2,CASSLLLAGGRQEQFF,TGTGCCAGCAGCCTCCTCTTAGCGGGGGGGCGGCAGGAGCAGTTCTTC
TRBV19,.,TRBJ1-2,.,CASSIGEATTGRFYGYTF,TGTGCCAGTAGTATAGGAGAGGCGACGACAGGAAGGTTCTATGGCTACACCTTC
TRBV25-1,.,TRBJ2-7,.,CASSAAGQITYEQYF,TGTGCCAGCAGTGCCGCGGGACAGATAACCTACGAGCAGTACTTC
TRBV7-9,.,TRBJ2-7,TRBD1,CASSKDRVQYEQYF,TGTGCCAGCAGCAAGGACAGGGTTCAATACGAGCAGTACTTC
TRBV29-1,once,TRBJ2-3,.,CKVGLGAQGTQYF,TGCAAGGTGGGATTGGGAGCACAGGGTACGCAGTATTTT